This is a list of T cell receptor beta chains from one sample in a study of blood T cell repertoires in COVID-19. Repertoires were generated with immunoSEQ multiplex PCR, while TCRdb's copy carries only in-frame clones and drops some. Of about 250,000 clones in the sample, about 82% are singletons; the top ten hold 4.5% to 5.5%. The specimen sequenced was peripheral blood. The receptors were gathered from a man aged 50-59 years with COVID-19, enrolled during active disease. CDR3s include the opening cysteine and the closing phenylalanine or tryptophan. D genes are given only for firm matches. Some rows have no size entry. The others give once, few or many, or a class for an expanded clone.

TGTGCCAGCGTTTCGACAGGGGGCCCCCCTGAAAAACTGTTTTTT CASVSTGGPPEKLFF . TRBJ1-4 TRBD1 TRBV6-5
TGCGCCAGCAGTTCCATTCCAGCGGGGGGGTACAATGAGCAGTTCTTC CASSSIPAGGYNEQFF . TRBJ2-1 TRBD2 TRBV4-1
TGTGCCAGCAGCCCTGACAGCCTTGCAACTAATGAAAAACTGTTTTTT CASSPDSLATNEKLFF . TRBJ1-4 . TRBV9
TGTGCCAGCAGCTTAAAGAGACAGGGCCTCTCCTACGAGCAGTACTTC CASSLKRQGLSYEQYF . TRBJ2-7 TRBD1 TRBV5-6
TGTGCCAGAAGTGAACCAAGCAGGCAGGGTGAGACCCAGTACTTC CARSEPSRQGETQYF . TRBJ2-5 . TRBV2
TGTGCCACCAGCAGAGAGCCGGGAAAGACCCAGTACTTC CATSREPGKTQYF . TRBJ2-5 . TRBV15
TGTGCCAGCAGTGAAAGGGAGGTTGGCTACACCTTC CASSEREVGYTF . TRBJ1-2 . TRBV2
TGTGCCAGCAGCGCCCCACTAGCGGGGGGGCCGGGCGGGGAGCTGTTTTTT CASSAPLAGGPGGELFF . TRBJ2-2 TRBD2 TRBV5-4
TGTGCCAGCGGCGAGACACAGGGGACCCAGTACTTC CASGETQGTQYF . TRBJ2-5 . TRBV7-2
TGTGCCAGCAGTACTTCCGGGACAGGGTACGAGCAGTACTTC CASSTSGTGYEQYF . TRBJ2-7 TRBD1 TRBV6-6
TGTGCCAGCAGTTACAGCGCCGGGACAGAAAACACCGGGGAGCTGTTTTTT CASSYSAGTENTGELFF . TRBJ2-2 TRBD1 TRBV6-2/TRBV6-3
TGTGCCAGCAGCTTAAGCGGAAATAGCAATCAGCCCCAGCATTTT CASSLSGNSNQPQHF . TRBJ1-5 . TRBV7-6
TGTGCCAGCAGCTATATAACGGGAGGCTCGAACACTGAAGCTTTCTTT CASSYITGGSNTEAFF . TRBJ1-1 . TRBV5-6
TGCGCCAGCAACCAGGGGTTGATTGTGAACACTGAAGCTTTCTTT CASNQGLIVNTEAFF . TRBJ1-1 . TRBV5-1
TGTGCCAGCTCACCCTCGACAGGGGATGGCTACACCTTC CASSPSTGDGYTF . TRBJ1-2 TRBD1 TRBV18
TGTGCCAGCAGCAAAGCGTATCTGGGGAGGTTGCGCACAGATACGCAGTATTTT CASSKAYLGRLRTDTQYF . TRBJ2-3 . TRBV21-1
TGTGCCAGCAGCTTATGGGCGGGTGAAGCTTTCTTT CASSLWAGEAFF once TRBJ1-1 . TRBV11-1
TGTGCCAGCAGTCCCCGGACAGGGCCAGAGACCCAGTACTTC CASSPRTGPETQYF . TRBJ2-5 TRBD1 TRBV27
TGTGCCAGCAGCCCCAATGTTGGGCGGGAAGAAGCTTTCTTT CASSPNVGREEAFF . TRBJ1-1 . TRBV9
TGTGCCAGCAGGACAGGCGATAATTCACCCCTCCACTTT CASRTGDNSPLHF . TRBJ1-6 . TRBV6-5
TGTGCCAGCAGCTTAACGAGGACAGGTACTGAAGCTTTCTTT CASSLTRTGTEAFF . TRBJ1-1 TRBD1 TRBV7-8
TGTGCCTGGAGTCCTAGCGGGGGAGCTACGCAGTATTTT CAWSPSGGATQYF . TRBJ2-3 TRBD2 TRBV30
TGTGCCAGCAGCTTAGCCTCAGGGGGTAATTCACCCCTCCACTTT CASSLASGGNSPLHF few TRBJ1-6 TRBD1 TRBV7-9
TGTGCCAGTAGTACTAGCCTAGCGGGCGATATGAACACCGGGGAGCTGTTTTTT CASSTSLAGDMNTGELFF . TRBJ2-2 TRBD2 TRBV19
TGCGCCAGCCAACAGGGCCCCGAAGAGACCCAGTACTTC CASQQGPEETQYF . TRBJ2-5 . TRBV5-1
TGTGCCAGCAGTCTCTCGGGACTGCGCGGGGGCCAGCCCCAGCATTTT CASSLSGLRGGQPQHF . TRBJ1-5 . TRBV27
TGTGCCAGCAGCCAGGGAGGGACACTAGACAATGAGCAGTTCTTC CASSQGGTLDNEQFF . TRBJ2-1 . TRBV21-1
TGTGCCAGCAGTTTAGGGGGGGGACAGCCCCAGCATTTT CASSLGGGQPQHF once TRBJ1-5 . TRBV12-3/TRBV12-4
TGCGCCAGCAGCCCCGAGGTTGTCAGCTCCTACAATGAGCAGTTCTTC CASSPEVVSSYNEQFF . TRBJ2-1 . TRBV5-1
TGTGCCAGCAGTTTGGCCAGGGATATTGGTGGCTACACCTTC CASSLARDIGGYTF . TRBJ1-2 . TRBV27
TGTGCCAGCAGCTTGGGGACTTCCTATTCGGATACGCAGTATTTT CASSLGTSYSDTQYF . TRBJ2-3 . TRBV5-4
TGCAGCGTCGGCTTAGCGGGTTTCTCCTACGAGCAGTACTTC CSVGLAGFSYEQYF few TRBJ2-7 TRBD2 TRBV29-1
TGTGCCAGCAGCCAAGGGAGGGGCAGGGATACCGGGGAGCTGTTTTTT CASSQGRGRDTGELFF . TRBJ2-2 . TRBV3-1/TRBV3-2
TGTGCCAGCAGTTACTCGACAGGGGGCACCGGGGAGCTGTTTTTT CASSYSTGGTGELFF . TRBJ2-2 TRBD1 TRBV6-5
TGTGCCAGCAGCTTAGCCCTTGCGACAGGTGAATATAGCAATCAGCCCCAGCATTTT CASSLALATGEYSNQPQHF . TRBJ1-5 . TRBV7-8
TGTGCCATCAGTGACGCCACAGGGTTGAACACTGAAGCTTTCTTT CAISDATGLNTEAFF . TRBJ1-1 . TRBV10-3
TGTGCCACCAGTGACCCCGTACTAGCGGGGGCAGATACGCAGTATTTT CATSDPVLAGADTQYF . TRBJ2-3 TRBD2 TRBV24-1
TGTGCCAGCAGTCTTTCTTACACCGGGGAGCTGTTTTTT CASSLSYTGELFF . TRBJ2-2 . TRBV7-3
TGTGCCAGCTCACTACAGGGGGATTTTGCGCAGTATTTT CASSLQGDFAQYF . TRBJ2-3 TRBD1 TRBV18
TGTGCCAGCAGCTTAGAGGCGGGGGCTTTCTTT CASSLEAGAFF . TRBJ1-1 . TRBV7-9
TGTGCCAGTATCCCATCGGGGGAACAGCTCACAGATACGCAGTATTTT CASIPSGEQLTDTQYF . TRBJ2-3 . TRBV19
TGTGCCAGCAGTCCCGGGACAGGGGTGGGTAATTCACCCCTCCACTTT CASSPGTGVGNSPLHF few TRBJ1-6 TRBD1 TRBV27